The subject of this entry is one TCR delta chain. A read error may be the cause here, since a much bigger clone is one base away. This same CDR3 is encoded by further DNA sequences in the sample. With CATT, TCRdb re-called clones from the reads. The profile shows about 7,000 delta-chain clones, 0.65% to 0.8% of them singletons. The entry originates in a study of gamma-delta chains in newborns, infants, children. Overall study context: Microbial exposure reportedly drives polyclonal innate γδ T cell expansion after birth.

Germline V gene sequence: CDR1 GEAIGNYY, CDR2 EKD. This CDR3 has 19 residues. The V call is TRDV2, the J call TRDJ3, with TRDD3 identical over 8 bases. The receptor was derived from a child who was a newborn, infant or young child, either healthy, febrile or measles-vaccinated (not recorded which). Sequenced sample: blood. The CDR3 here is CACVCVGDGLSWDTRQMFF. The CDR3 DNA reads TGCGCCTGTGTGTGTGTGGGGGATGGTCTCTCCTGGGACACCCGACAGATGTTTTTC.